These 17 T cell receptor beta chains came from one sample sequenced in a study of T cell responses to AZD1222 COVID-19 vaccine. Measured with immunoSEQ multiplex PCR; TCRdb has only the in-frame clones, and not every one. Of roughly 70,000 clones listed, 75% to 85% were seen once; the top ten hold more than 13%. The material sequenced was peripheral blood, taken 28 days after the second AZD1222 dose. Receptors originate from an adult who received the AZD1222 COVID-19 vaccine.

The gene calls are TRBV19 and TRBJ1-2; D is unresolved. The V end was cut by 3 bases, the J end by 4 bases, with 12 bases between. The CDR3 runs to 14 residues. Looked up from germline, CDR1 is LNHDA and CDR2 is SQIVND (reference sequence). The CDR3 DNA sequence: TGTGCCAGTAGTATTAGAGGGCAAGGCTATGGCTACACCTTC. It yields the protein CASSIRGQGYGYTF.

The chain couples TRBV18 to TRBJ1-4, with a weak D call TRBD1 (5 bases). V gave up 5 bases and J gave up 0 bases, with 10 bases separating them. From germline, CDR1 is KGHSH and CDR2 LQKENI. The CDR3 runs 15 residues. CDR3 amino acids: CASSKDRATNEKLFF. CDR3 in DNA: TGTGCCAGCTCAAAAGACAGAGCAACTAATGAAAAACTGTTTTTT.

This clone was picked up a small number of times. The CDR3 DNA reads TGTGCCAGCAGCCCGGAGGGCATTACGTCTTACAATGAGCAGTTCTTC. It is translated as CASSPEGITSYNEQFF. The rearrangement uses TRBV5-6 and TRBJ2-1; D is perhaps TRBD2 (6 bases). Germline V gene lookup returns CDR1 SGHDT and CDR2 YYEEEE. V was clipped by 4 bases and J by 4 bases, with 18 bases between them. There are 16 residues in the CDR3.

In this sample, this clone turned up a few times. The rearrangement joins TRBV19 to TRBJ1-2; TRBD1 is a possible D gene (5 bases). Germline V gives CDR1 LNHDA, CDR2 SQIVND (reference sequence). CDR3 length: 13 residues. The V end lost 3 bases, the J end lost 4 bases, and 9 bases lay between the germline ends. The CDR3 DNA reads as TGTGCCAGTAGTATGGGGCAGGGCTATGGCTACACCTTC. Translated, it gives CASSMGQGYGYTF.

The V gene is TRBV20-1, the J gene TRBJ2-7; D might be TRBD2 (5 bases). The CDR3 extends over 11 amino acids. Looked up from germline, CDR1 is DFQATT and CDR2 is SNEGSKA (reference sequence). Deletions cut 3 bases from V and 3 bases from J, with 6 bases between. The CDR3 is CSASEGYEQYF. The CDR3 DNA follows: TGCAGTGCTAGTGAGGGCTACGAGCAGTACTTC.

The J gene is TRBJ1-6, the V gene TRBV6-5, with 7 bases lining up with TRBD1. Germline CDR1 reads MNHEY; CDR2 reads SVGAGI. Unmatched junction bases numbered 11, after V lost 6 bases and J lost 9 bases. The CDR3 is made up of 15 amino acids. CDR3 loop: CASRGETGPFSPLHF. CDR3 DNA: TGTGCCAGCAGGGGAGAGACAGGGCCCTTTTCACCCCTCCACTTT.

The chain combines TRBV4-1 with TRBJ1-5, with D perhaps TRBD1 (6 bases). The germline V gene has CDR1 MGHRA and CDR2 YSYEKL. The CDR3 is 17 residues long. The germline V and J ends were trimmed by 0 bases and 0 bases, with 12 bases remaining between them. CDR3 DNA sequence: TGCGCCAGCAGCCAAGATAATCAGGGGCCTAGCAATCAGCCCCAGCATTTT. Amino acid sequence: CASSQDNQGPSNQPQHF.

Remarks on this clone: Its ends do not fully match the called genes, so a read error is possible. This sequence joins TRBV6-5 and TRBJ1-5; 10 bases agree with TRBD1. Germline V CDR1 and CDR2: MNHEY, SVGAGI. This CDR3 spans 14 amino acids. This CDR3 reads CASRGQGINQAQHF. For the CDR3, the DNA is TGTGCCAGCAGGGGACAGGGGATAAATCAGGCCCAGCATTTT.

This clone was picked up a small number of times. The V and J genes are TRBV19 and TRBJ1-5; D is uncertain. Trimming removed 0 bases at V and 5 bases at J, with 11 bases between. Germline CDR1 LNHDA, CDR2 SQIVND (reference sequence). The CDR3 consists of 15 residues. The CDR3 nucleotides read TGTGCCAGTAGTATAGAAGGGCTTGGTCATCAGCCCCAGCATTTT. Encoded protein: CASSIEGLGHQPQHF.

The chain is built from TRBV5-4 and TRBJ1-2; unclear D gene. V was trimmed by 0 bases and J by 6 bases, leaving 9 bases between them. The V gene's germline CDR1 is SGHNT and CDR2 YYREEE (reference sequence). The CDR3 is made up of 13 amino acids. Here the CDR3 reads CASSLGLADGYTF. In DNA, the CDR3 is TGTGCCAGCAGCTTGGGCTTGGCCGATGGCTACACCTTC.

CDR3 bases: TGTGCCAGCAGTAGGGCGGGGAGGAGTGAGCAGTTCTTC. Translating gives CASSRAGRSEQFF. This rearrangement joins TRBV25-1 to TRBJ2-1; D possibly corresponds to TRBD2 (6 bases). CDR3 length equals 13 residues. Germline-derived CDR1 and CDR2 are MGHDK and SYGVNS. V was pared by 5 bases and J by 9 bases, with 14 bases between.

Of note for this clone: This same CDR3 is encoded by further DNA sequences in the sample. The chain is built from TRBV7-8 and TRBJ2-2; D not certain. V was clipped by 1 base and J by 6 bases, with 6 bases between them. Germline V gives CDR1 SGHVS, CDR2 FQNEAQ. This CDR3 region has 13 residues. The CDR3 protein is CASSLVVAGELFF. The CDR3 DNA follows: TGTGCCAGCAGCTTAGTTGTGGCCGGGGAGCTGTTTTTT.

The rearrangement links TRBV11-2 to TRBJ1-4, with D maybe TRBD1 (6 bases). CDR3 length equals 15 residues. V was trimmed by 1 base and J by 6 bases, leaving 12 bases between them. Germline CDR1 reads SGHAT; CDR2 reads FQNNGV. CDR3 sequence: CASSLGSGTHEKLFF. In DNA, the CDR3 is TGTGCCAGCAGCTTAGGGTCCGGGACACATGAAAAACTGTTTTTT.

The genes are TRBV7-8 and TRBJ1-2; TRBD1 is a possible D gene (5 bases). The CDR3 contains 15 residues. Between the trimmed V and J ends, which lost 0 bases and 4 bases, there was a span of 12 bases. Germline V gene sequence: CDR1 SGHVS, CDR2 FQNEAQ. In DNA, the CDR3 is TGTGCCAGCAGCTTAGCAGTCAGGGCGATCTATGGCTACACCTTC. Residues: CASSLAVRAIYGYTF.

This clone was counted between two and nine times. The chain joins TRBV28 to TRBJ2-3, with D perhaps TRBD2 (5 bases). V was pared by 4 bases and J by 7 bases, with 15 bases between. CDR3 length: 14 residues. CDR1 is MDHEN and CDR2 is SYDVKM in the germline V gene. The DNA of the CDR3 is TGTGCCAGCAGTTCGGGGATGAAGAGCAATACGCAGTATTTT. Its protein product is CASSSGMKSNTQYF.

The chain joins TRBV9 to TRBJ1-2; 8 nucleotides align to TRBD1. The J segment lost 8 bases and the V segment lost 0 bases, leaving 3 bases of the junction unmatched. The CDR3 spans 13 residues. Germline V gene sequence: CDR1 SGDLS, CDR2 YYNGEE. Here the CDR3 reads CASSVAGGLGYTF. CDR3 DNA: TGTGCCAGCAGCGTAGCAGGGGGCTTGGGCTACACCTTC.

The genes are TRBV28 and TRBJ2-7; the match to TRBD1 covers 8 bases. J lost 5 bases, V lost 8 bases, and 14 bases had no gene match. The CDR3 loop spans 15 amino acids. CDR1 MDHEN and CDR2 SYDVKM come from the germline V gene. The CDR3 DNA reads TGTGCCAGCTCGGGACAGGAGTTTTCGATAAACGAGCAGTACTTC. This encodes CASSGQEFSINEQYF.